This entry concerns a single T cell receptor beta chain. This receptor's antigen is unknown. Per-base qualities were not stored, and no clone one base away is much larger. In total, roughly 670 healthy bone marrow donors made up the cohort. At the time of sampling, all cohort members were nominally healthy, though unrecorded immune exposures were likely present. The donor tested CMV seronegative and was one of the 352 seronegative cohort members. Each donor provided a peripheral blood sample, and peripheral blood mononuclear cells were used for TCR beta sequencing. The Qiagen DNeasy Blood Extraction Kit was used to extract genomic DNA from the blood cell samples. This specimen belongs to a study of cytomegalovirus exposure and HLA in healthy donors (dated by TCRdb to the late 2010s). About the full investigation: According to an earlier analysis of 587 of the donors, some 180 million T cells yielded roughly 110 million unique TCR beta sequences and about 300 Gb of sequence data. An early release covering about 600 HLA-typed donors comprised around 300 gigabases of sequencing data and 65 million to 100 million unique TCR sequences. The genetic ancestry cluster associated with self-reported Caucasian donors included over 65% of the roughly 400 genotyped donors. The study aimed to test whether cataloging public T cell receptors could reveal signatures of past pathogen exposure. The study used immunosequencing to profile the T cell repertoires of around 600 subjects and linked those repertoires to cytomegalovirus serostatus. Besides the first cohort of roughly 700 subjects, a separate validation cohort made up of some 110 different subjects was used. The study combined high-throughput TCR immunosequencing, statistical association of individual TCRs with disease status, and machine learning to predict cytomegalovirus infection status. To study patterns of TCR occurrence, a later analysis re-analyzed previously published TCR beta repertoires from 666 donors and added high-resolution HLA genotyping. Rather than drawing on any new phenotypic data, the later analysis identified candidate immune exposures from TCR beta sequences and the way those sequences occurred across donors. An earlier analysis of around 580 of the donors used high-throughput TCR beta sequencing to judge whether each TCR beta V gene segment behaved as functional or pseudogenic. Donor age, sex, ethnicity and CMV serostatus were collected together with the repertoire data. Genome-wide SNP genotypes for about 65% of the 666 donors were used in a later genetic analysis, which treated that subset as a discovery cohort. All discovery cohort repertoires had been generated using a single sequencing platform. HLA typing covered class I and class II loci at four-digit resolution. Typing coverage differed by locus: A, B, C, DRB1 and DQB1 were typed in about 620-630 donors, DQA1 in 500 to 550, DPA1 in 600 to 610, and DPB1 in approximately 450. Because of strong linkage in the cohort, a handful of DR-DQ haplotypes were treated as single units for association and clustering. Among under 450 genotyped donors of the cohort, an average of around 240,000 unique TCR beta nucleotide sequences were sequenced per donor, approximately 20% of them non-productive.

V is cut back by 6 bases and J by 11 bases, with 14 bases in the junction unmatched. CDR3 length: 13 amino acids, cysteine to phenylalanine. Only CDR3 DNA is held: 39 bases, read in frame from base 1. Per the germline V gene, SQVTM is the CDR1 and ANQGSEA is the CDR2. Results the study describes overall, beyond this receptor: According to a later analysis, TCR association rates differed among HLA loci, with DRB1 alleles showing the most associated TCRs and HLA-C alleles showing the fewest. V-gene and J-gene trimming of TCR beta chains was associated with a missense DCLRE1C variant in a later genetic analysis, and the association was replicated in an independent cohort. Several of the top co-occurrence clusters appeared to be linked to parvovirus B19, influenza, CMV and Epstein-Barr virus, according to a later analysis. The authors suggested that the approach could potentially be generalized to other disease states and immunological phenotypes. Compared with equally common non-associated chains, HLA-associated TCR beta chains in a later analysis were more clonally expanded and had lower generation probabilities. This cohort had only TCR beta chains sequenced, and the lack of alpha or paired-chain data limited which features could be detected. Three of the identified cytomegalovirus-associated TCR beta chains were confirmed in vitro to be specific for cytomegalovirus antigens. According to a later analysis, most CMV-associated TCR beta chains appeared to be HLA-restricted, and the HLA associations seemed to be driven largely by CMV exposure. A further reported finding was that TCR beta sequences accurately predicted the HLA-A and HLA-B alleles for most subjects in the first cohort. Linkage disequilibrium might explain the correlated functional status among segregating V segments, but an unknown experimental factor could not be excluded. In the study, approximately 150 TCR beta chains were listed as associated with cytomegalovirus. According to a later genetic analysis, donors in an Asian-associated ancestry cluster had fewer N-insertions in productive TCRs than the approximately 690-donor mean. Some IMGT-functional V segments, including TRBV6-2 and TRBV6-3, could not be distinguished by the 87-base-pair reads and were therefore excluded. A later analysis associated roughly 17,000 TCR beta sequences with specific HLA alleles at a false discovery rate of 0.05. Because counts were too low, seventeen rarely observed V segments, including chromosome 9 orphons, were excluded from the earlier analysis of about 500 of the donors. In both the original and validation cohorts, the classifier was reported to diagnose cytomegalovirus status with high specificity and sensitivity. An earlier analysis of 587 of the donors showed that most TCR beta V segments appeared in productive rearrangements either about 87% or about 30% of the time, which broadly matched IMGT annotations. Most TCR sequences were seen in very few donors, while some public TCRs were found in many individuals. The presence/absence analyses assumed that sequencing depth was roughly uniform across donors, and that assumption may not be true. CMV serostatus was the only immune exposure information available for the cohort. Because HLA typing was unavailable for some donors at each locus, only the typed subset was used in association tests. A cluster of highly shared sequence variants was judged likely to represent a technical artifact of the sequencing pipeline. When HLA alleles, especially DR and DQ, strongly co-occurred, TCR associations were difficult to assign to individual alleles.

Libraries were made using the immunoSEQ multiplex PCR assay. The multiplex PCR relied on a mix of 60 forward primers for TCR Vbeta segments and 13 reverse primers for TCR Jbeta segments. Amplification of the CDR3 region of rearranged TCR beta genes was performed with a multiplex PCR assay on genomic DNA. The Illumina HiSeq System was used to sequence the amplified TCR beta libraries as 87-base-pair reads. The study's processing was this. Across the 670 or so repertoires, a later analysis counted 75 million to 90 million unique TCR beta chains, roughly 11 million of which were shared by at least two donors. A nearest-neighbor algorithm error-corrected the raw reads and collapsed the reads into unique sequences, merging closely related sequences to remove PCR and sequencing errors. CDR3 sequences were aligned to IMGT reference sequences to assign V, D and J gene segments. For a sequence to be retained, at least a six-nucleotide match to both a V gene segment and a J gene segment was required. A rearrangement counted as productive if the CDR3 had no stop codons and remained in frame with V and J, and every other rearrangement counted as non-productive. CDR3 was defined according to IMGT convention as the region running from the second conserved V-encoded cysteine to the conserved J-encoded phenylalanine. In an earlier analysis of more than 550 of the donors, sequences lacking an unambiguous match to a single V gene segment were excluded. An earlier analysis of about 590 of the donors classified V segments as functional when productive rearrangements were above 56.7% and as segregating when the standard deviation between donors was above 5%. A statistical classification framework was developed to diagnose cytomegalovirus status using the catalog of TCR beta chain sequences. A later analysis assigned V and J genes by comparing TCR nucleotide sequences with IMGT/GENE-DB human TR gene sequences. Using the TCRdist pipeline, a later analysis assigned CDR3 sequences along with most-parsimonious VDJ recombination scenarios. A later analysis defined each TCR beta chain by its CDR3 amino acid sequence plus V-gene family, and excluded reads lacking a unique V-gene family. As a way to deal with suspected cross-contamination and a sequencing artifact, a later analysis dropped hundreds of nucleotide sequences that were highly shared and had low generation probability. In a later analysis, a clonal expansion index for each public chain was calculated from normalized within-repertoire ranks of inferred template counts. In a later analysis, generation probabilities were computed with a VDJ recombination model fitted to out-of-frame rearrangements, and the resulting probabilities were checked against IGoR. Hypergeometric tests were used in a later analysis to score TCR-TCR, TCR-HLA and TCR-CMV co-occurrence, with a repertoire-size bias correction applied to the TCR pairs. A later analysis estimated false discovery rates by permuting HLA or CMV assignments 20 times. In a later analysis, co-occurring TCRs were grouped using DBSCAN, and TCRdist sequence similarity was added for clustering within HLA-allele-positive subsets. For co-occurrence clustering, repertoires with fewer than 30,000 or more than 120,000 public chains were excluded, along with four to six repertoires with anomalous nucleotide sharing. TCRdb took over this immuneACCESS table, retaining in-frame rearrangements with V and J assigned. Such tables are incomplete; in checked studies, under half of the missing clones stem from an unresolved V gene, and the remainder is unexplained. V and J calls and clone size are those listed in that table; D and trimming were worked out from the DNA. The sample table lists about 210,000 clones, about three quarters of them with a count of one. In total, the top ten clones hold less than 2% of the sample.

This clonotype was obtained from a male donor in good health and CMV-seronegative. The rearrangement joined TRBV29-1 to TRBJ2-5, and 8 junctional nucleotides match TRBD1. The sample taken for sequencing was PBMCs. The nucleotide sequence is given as TGCAGCGTACACGACAGGGGTGGTTGGGAGCAGTACTTC. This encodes CSVHDRGGWEQYF.